The rows below give T cell receptor beta chains drawn from one sample of a study of blood T cell repertoires in COVID-19. The repertoire was sequenced with immunoSEQ multiplex PCR; TCRdb's copy has only in-frame clones and lacks some. The profile shows 83,000 or so clones, 70% to 90% of them singletons. Material for sequencing was peripheral blood. The receptors shown here come from a man older than 75 with active or convalescent COVID-19. Each CDR3 is given with its conserved first and last residue. The D gene is left open where the match is weak. The size entry is marked missing in some rows and otherwise reads once, few, many or a size class.

J gene: TRBJ2-1
D gene: TRBD2
clone size: NA
V gene: TRBV6-5
CDR3 protein: CASSSSSGAINEQFF
CDR3 DNA: TGTGCCAGCAGCTCCTCGAGCGGGGCCATCAATGAGCAGTTCTTC

J gene: TRBJ1-4
D gene: NA
clone size: few
V gene: TRBV4-1
CDR3 protein: CASSQQEMSEKLFF
CDR3 DNA: TGCGCCAGCAGCCAGCAGGAAATGAGTGAAAAACTGTTTTTT

J gene: TRBJ1-1
D gene: NA
clone size: NA
V gene: TRBV6-5
CDR3 protein: CASSPGTLNTEAFF
CDR3 DNA: TGTGCCAGCAGCCCCGGGACTCTGAACACTGAAGCTTTCTTT

J gene: TRBJ2-5
D gene: TRBD1
clone size: NA
V gene: TRBV7-2
CDR3 protein: CASSSNSGTGKETQYF
CDR3 DNA: TGTGCCAGCAGCTCCAATTCCGGGACAGGAAAAGAGACCCAGTACTTC

J gene: TRBJ2-3
D gene: TRBD2
clone size: NA
V gene: TRBV6-1
CDR3 protein: CASSPTSGSADTQYF
CDR3 DNA: TGTGCCAGCAGTCCGACTAGCGGGAGTGCGGATACGCAGTATTTT

J gene: TRBJ1-4
D gene: NA
clone size: NA
V gene: TRBV28
CDR3 protein: CASSIYTTNEKLFF
CDR3 DNA: TGTGCCAGCAGTATTTATACAACTAATGAAAAACTGTTTTTT

J gene: TRBJ2-1
D gene: TRBD2
clone size: NA
V gene: TRBV19
CDR3 protein: CASSIMGASGSENEQFF
CDR3 DNA: TGTGCCAGTAGTATAATGGGGGCTAGCGGGAGTGAGAATGAGCAGTTCTTC

J gene: TRBJ1-2
D gene: TRBD1
clone size: NA
V gene: TRBV4-1
CDR3 protein: CASSQRPGQGGGYTF
CDR3 DNA: TGCGCCAGCAGCCAAAGACCGGGACAGGGTGGTGGCTACACCTTC

J gene: TRBJ2-3
D gene: NA
clone size: once
V gene: TRBV10-3
CDR3 protein: CATSQGHGDTDTQYF
CDR3 DNA: TGTGCCACCAGCCAGGGTCATGGGGACACAGATACGCAGTATTTT

J gene: TRBJ1-1
D gene: NA
clone size: NA
V gene: TRBV30
CDR3 protein: CAWGVVSGKKTEAFF
CDR3 DNA: TGTGCCTGGGGCGTGGTGTCCGGGAAAAAAACTGAAGCTTTCTTT

J gene: TRBJ1-1
D gene: NA
clone size: NA
V gene: TRBV6-5
CDR3 protein: CASNRRGDTEAFF
CDR3 DNA: TGTGCCAGCAACCGGAGGGGAGACACTGAAGCTTTCTTT

J gene: TRBJ1-1
D gene: NA
clone size: NA
V gene: TRBV20-1
CDR3 protein: CSATQNTEAFF
CDR3 DNA: TGCAGTGCTACCCAGAACACTGAAGCTTTCTTT

J gene: TRBJ2-2
D gene: NA
clone size: NA
V gene: TRBV11-3
CDR3 protein: CASSLDLAITGELFF
CDR3 DNA: TGTGCCAGCAGCTTAGATCTAGCCATCACCGGGGAGCTGTTTTTT

J gene: TRBJ1-3
D gene: NA
clone size: NA
V gene: TRBV28
CDR3 protein: CASIQQRNSGNTIYF
CDR3 DNA: TGTGCCAGCATCCAGCAGCGCAACTCTGGAAACACCATATATTTT

J gene: TRBJ2-5
D gene: NA
clone size: once
V gene: TRBV18
CDR3 protein: CASSLGGRQETQYF
CDR3 DNA: TGTGCCAGCTCACTTGGAGGGAGACAAGAGACCCAGTACTTC

J gene: TRBJ2-3
D gene: TRBD1
clone size: NA
V gene: TRBV7-2
CDR3 protein: CASSQDRGRITDTQYF
CDR3 DNA: TGTGCCAGCAGCCAGGACAGGGGGCGTATCACAGATACGCAGTATTTT

J gene: TRBJ1-3
D gene: NA
clone size: NA
V gene: TRBV28
CDR3 protein: CASSLYMSGGNTIYF
CDR3 DNA: TGTGCCAGCAGTTTATATATGTCCGGTGGAAACACCATATATTTT

J gene: TRBJ1-4
D gene: NA
clone size: NA
V gene: TRBV5-4
CDR3 protein: CASSLDAGREKLFF
CDR3 DNA: TGTGCCAGCAGCTTGGATGCAGGTCGCGAAAAACTGTTTTTT

J gene: TRBJ2-3
D gene: NA
clone size: NA
V gene: TRBV13
CDR3 protein: CASSIQAVDTQYF
CDR3 DNA: TGTGCCAGCAGCATACAAGCGGTAGATACGCAGTATTTT

J gene: TRBJ2-3
D gene: NA
clone size: NA
V gene: TRBV9
CDR3 protein: CASSVGHNGADTQYF
CDR3 DNA: TGTGCCAGCAGCGTCGGACACAACGGCGCAGATACGCAGTATTTT

J gene: TRBJ1-4
D gene: NA
clone size: NA
V gene: TRBV6-5
CDR3 protein: CASRPDRATNEKLFF
CDR3 DNA: TGTGCCAGCAGACCCGATCGAGCAACTAATGAAAAACTGTTTTTT

J gene: TRBJ2-1
D gene: NA
clone size: few
V gene: TRBV13
CDR3 protein: CASSLISGTHYNEQFF
CDR3 DNA: TGTGCCAGCAGCTTAATCTCCGGGACACACTACAATGAGCAGTTCTTC

J gene: TRBJ1-2
D gene: NA
clone size: NA
V gene: TRBV7-2
CDR3 protein: CASSQGSGWGGYTF
CDR3 DNA: TGTGCCAGCAGCCAGGGTAGTGGGTGGGGTGGCTACACCTTC

J gene: TRBJ1-1
D gene: NA
clone size: NA
V gene: TRBV29-1
CDR3 protein: CTIGGGNTEAFF
CDR3 DNA: TGCACCATAGGGGGTGGGAACACTGAAGCTTTCTTT

J gene: TRBJ2-4
D gene: TRBD2
clone size: NA
V gene: TRBV3-1/TRBV3-2
CDR3 protein: CASSQARSGGPQYF
CDR3 DNA: TGTGCCAGCAGCCAAGCGCGAAGCGGGGGGCCCCAGTACTTC

J gene: TRBJ2-1
D gene: TRBD2
clone size: NA
V gene: TRBV7-6
CDR3 protein: CASSLVGSGSNIANEQFF
CDR3 DNA: TGTGCCAGCAGCTTAGTAGGTAGCGGGAGTAATATCGCCAATGAGCAGTTCTTC

J gene: TRBJ2-1
D gene: NA
clone size: NA
V gene: TRBV6-2/TRBV6-3
CDR3 protein: CASSYSPGTYNEQFF
CDR3 DNA: TGTGCCAGCAGTTACTCTCCCGGGACATACAATGAGCAGTTCTTC

J gene: TRBJ1-5
D gene: NA
clone size: NA
V gene: TRBV3-1/TRBV3-2
CDR3 protein: CASSQDRGFNQPQHF
CDR3 DNA: TGTGCCAGCAGCCAAGATCGCGGATTCAATCAGCCCCAGCATTTT

J gene: TRBJ2-5
D gene: TRBD2
clone size: NA
V gene: TRBV6-4
CDR3 protein: CASSSGAGGTQYF
CDR3 DNA: TGTGCCAGCAGCAGCGGGGCCGGGGGGACCCAGTACTTC

J gene: TRBJ2-2
D gene: TRBD1
clone size: NA
V gene: TRBV24-1
CDR3 protein: CATSHRGMNTGELFF
CDR3 DNA: TGTGCCACCAGTCACAGGGGGATGAACACCGGGGAGCTGTTTTTT

J gene: TRBJ1-4
D gene: NA
clone size: few
V gene: TRBV24-1
CDR3 protein: CATSAPGLGTNEKLFF
CDR3 DNA: TGTGCCACCAGTGCCCCCGGACTAGGGACTAATGAAAAACTGTTTTTT

J gene: TRBJ2-3
D gene: NA
clone size: NA
V gene: TRBV18
CDR3 protein: CASSGTISTDTQYF
CDR3 DNA: TGTGCCAGCTCCGGGACAATTAGCACAGATACGCAGTATTTT

J gene: TRBJ1-2
D gene: TRBD1
clone size: NA
V gene: TRBV12-3/TRBV12-4
CDR3 protein: CASSFNRGVVRTF
CDR3 DNA: TGTGCCAGCAGTTTTAACAGGGGGGTGGTTCGCACCTTC

J gene: TRBJ2-1
D gene: TRBD2
clone size: NA
V gene: TRBV18
CDR3 protein: CASSQLAGVLNEQFF
CDR3 DNA: TGTGCCAGCTCCCAACTAGCGGGAGTCCTCAATGAGCAGTTCTTC

J gene: TRBJ1-2
D gene: NA
clone size: few
V gene: TRBV29-1
CDR3 protein: CSADGYTF
CDR3 DNA: TGCAGCGCCGATGGCTACACCTTC

J gene: TRBJ2-5
D gene: NA
clone size: NA
V gene: TRBV11-3
CDR3 protein: CASSWRETQYF
CDR3 DNA: TGTGCCAGCAGCTGGAGGGAGACCCAGTACTTC

J gene: TRBJ2-5
D gene: TRBD2
clone size: NA
V gene: TRBV24-1
CDR3 protein: CATTSGGAGDQETQYF
CDR3 DNA: TGTGCCACTACTAGCGGGGGGGCGGGAGACCAAGAGACCCAGTACTTC

J gene: TRBJ2-3
D gene: NA
clone size: NA
V gene: TRBV28
CDR3 protein: CASRERSGTDTQYF
CDR3 DNA: TGTGCCAGCAGGGAGCGGTCTGGCACAGATACGCAGTATTTT

J gene: TRBJ1-5
D gene: NA
clone size: once
V gene: TRBV19
CDR3 protein: CASQKGIRGNQPQHF
CDR3 DNA: TGTGCCAGTCAGAAGGGGATTCGGGGCAATCAGCCCCAGCATTTT

J gene: TRBJ1-5
D gene: TRBD1
clone size: NA
V gene: TRBV3-1/TRBV3-2
CDR3 protein: CASSPRGTSNQPQHF
CDR3 DNA: TGTGCCAGCAGCCCCAGGGGGACAAGCAATCAGCCCCAGCATTTT

J gene: TRBJ1-3
D gene: NA
clone size: NA
V gene: TRBV7-2
CDR3 protein: CASSLAWSAGNTIYF
CDR3 DNA: TGTGCCAGCAGCTTAGCCTGGAGCGCAGGAAACACCATATATTTT

J gene: TRBJ1-1
D gene: NA
clone size: NA
V gene: TRBV5-1
CDR3 protein: CASSPSEGANTEAFF
CDR3 DNA: TGCGCCAGCAGCCCATCGGAGGGCGCGAACACTGAAGCTTTCTTT

J gene: TRBJ1-1
D gene: TRBD1
clone size: NA
V gene: TRBV14
CDR3 protein: CASSPPGQGSGTEAFF
CDR3 DNA: TGTGCCAGCAGCCCTCCGGGACAGGGGTCGGGCACTGAAGCTTTCTTT

J gene: TRBJ2-1
D gene: TRBD1
clone size: NA
V gene: TRBV5-1
CDR3 protein: CASSVQQGALGNEQFF
CDR3 DNA: TGCGCCAGCAGCGTACAACAGGGGGCGCTTGGCAATGAGCAGTTCTTC